The T cell receptor beta chain described here comes from a study of Ad26.COV2.S vaccination and SARS-CoV-2 variants. Findings and caveats of the study: Across vaccine and placebo recipients, the breadth of non-spike TCRs was similar. A substantial breadth of spike-specific CD8+ and CD4+ T cell responses after vaccination has been reported. Quantification of TCR breadth and depth may have yielded underestimates of total T cell responses.

Sequenced by immunoSEQ multiplex PCR; TCRdb stores in-frame clones only, minus some. The repertoire holds 300,000 to 350,000 clones, with 86% as singletons. Germline V CDR1 and CDR2: SNHLY, FYNNEI. CDR3 length: 16 residues. V lost 4 bases, J lost 2 bases, and 4 bases stayed unmatched. Treatment specified: roughly 19 received Ad26.COV2.S at low or high dose, single or two shots; a few received placebo; per-sample allocation not given. Samples analyzed were those drawn on day 63 after the first vaccine or placebo injection. In the case of this clone: What it recognizes is unknown.

The source of this sequence is a person between 18 and 59 years old who received the Ad26.COV2.S COVID-19 vaccine or a placebo. The V gene is TRBV2, the J gene TRBJ2-4, with 11 bases lining up with TRBD1. The sequences come from peripheral blood, collected in a trial of Ad26.COV2.S vaccine versus placebo. CDR3 amino acids: CASSGTGGESKNIQYF. The CDR3 nucleotides read TGTGCCAGCAGTGGGACAGGGGGCGAGTCCAAAAACATTCAGTACTTC.